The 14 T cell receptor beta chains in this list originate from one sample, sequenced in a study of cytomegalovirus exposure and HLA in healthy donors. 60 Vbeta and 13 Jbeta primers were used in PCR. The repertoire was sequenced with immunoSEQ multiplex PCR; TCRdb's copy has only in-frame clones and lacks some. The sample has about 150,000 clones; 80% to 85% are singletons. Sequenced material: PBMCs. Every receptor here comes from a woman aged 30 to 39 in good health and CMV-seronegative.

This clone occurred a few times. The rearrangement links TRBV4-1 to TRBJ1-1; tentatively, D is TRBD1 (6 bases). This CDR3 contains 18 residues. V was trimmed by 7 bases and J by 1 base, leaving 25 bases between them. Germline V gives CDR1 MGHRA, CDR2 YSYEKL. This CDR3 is CASTWAPRGRGKNTEAFF. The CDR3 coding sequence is TGCGCCAGCACCTGGGCCCCTCGGGGGCGGGGGAAGAACACTGAAGCTTTCTTT.

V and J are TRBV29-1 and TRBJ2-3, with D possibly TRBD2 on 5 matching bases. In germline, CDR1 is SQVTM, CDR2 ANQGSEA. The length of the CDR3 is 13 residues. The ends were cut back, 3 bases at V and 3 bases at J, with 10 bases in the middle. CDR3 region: CSVDRGVTDTQYF. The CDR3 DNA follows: TGCAGCGTTGATCGGGGAGTGACAGATACGCAGTATTTT.

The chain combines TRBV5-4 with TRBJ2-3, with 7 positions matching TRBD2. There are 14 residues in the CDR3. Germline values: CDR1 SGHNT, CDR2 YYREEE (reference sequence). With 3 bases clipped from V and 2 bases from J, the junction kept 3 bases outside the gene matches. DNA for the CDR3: TGTGCCAGCAGCTCCGGGACTACCACAGATACGCAGTATTTT. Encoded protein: CASSSGTTTDTQYF.

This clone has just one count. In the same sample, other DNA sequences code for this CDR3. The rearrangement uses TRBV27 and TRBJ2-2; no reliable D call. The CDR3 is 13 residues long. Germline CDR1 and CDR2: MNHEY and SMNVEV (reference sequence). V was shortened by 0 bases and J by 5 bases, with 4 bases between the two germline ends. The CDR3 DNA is TGTGCCAGCAGTTTATCTCTGACCGGGGAGCTGTTTTTT. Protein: CASSLSLTGELFF.

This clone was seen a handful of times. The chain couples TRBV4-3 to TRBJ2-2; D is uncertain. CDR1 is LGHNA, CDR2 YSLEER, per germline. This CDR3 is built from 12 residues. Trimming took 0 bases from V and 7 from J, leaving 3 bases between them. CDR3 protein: CASSQDHGELFF. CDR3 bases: TGCGCCAGCAGCCAAGATCACGGGGAGCTGTTTTTT.

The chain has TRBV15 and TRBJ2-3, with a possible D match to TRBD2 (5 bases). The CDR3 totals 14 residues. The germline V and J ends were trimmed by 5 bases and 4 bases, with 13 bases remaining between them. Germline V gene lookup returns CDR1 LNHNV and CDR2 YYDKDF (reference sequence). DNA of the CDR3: TGTGCCACCAGCTATGACTACGAAGCAGATACGCAGTATTTT. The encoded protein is CATSYDYEADTQYF.

The CDR3 DNA reads as TGTGCCAGCCGAGATACAGCTTTTCGCTCCTACGAGCAGTACTTC. Its translation: CASRDTAFRSYEQYF. The J gene is TRBJ2-7, the V gene TRBV18, with D unclear. The CDR3 extends over 15 amino acids. The V end was cut by 8 bases, the J end by 0 bases, with 17 bases between. From germline, CDR1 is KGHSH and CDR2 LQKENI.

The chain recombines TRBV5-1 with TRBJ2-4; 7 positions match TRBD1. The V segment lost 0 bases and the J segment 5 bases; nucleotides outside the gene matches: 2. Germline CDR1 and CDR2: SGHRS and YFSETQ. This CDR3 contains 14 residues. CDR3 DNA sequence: TGCGCCAGCAGCTTGGGGGACAGACAAAACATTCAGTACTTC. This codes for CASSLGDRQNIQYF.

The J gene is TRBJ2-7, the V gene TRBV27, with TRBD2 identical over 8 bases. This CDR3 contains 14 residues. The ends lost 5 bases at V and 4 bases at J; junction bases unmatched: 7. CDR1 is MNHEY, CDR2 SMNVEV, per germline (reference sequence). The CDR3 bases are TGTGCCAGCAGTCCATCAGCGGGAGCTTACGAGCAGTACTTC. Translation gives CASSPSAGAYEQYF.

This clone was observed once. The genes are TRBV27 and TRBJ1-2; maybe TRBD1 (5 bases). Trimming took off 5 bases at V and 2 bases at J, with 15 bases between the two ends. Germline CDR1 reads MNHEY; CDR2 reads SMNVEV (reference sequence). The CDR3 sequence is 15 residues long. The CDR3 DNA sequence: TGTGCCAGCAGTGCAACGCCCGGGGGAAACTATGGCTACACCTTC. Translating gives CASSATPGGNYGYTF.

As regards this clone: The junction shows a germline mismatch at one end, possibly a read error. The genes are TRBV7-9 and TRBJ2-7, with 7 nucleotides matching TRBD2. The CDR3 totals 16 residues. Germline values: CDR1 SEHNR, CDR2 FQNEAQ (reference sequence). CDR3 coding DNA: TGTTCCAGCAGCTTCCCCGGGACTACTAACTCCTACGAGCAGTACTTC. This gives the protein CSSSFPGTTNSYEQYF.

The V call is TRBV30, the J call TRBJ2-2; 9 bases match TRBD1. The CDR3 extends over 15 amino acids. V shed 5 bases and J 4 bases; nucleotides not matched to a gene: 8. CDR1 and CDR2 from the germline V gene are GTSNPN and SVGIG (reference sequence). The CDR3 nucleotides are TGTGCCTGGGCTGGGACAGGGTTCGCCACCGGGGAGCTGTTTTTT. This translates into CAWAGTGFATGELFF.

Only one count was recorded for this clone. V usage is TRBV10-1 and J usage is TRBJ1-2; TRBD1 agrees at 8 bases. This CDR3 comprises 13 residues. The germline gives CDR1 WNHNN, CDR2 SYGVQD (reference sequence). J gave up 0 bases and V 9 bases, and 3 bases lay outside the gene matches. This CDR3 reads CASRDRPNYGYTF. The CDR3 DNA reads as TGCGCCAGTAGGGACAGGCCTAACTATGGCTACACCTTC.

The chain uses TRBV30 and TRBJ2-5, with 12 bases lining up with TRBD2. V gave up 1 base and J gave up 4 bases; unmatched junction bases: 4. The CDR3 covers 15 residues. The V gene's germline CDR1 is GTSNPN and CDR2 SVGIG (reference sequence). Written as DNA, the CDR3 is TGTGCCTGGAGTGGAACTAGCGGGGGGCCAGAGACCCAGTACTTC. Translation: CAWSGTSGGPETQYF.